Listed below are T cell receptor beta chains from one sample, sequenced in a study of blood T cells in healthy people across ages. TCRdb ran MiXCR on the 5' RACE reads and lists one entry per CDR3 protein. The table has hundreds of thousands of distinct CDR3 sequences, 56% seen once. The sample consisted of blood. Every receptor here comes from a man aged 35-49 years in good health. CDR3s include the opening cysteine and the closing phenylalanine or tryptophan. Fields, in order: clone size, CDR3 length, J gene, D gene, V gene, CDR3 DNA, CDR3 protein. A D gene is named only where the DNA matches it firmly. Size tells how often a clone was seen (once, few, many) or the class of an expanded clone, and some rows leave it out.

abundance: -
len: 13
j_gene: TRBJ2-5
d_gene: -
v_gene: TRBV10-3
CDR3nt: TGTGCCATCAGTGGGGGGGTCCAAGAGACCCAGTACTTC
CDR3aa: CAISGGVQETQYF

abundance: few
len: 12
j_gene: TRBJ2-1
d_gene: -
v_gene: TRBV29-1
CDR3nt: TGCAGCGGGACTACCGAATACAATGAGCAGTTCTTC
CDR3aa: CSGTTEYNEQFF

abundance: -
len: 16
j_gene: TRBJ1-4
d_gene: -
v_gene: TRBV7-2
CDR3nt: TGTGCCAGCAGCGCACGGGAGGGTTCGGCTAATGAAAAACTGTTTTTT
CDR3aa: CASSAREGSANEKLFF

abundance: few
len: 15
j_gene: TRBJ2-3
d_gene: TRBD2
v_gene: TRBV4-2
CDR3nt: TGTGCCAGCAGCTTTCGGACTAGTTATCTCCATACGCAGTATTTT
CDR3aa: CASSFRTSYLHTQYF

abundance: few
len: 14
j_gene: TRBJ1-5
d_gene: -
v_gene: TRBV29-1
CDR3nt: TGCAGCGTTGGGGGCCGGGGAGAGTATCAGCCCCAGCATTTT
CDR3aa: CSVGGRGEYQPQHF

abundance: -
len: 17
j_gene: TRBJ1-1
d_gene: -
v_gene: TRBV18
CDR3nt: TGTGCCAGCTCACCAAGACAGGCGCCACTTTTGAACACTGAAGCTTTCTTT
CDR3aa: CASSPRQAPLLNTEAFF

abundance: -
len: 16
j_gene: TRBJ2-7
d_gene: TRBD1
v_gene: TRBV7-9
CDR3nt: TGTGCCAGCAGCTTAGGAAGGACAGGGCTTCTCTACGAGCAGTACTTC
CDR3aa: CASSLGRTGLLYEQYF

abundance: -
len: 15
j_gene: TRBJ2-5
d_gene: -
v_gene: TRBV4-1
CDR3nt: TGCGCCAGCAGCCGCGGACCTACGGGTAACGGGACCCAGTACTTC
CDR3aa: CASSRGPTGNGTQYF

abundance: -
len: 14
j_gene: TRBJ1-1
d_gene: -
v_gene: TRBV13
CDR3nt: TGTGCCAGCAGCGGGGGGATCATACACACTGAAGCTTTCTTT
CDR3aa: CASSGGIIHTEAFF

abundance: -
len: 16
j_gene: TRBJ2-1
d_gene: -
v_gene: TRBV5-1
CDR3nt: TGCGCCAGCAGCAAAATTCTAGCCGCCTCCTACAATGAGCAGTTCTTC
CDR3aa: CASSKILAASYNEQFF

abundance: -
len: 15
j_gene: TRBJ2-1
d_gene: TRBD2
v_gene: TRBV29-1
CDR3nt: TGCAGCGTTGAAACACCGGGACTAGCGGGCAATGAGCAGTTCTTC
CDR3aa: CSVETPGLAGNEQFF

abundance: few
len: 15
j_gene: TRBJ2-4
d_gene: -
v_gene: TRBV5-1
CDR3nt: TGCGCCAGCAGCCCTGGTGGATATCGTAGGTACATTCAGTACTTC
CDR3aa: CASSPGGYRRYIQYF